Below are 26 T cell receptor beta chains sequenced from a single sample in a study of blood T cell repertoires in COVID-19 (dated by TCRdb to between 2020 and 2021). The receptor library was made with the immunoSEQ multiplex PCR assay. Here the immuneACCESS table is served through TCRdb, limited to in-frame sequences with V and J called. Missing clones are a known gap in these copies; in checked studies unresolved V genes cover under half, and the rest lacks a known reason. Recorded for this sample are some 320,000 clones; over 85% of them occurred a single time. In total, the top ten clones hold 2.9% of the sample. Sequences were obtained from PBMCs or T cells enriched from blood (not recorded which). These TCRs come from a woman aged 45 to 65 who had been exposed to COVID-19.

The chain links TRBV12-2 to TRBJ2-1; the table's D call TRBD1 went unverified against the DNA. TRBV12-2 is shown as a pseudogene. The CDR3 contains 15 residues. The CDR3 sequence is CASRLDTSPYNEQFF. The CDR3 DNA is TGTGCAAGTCGCCTGGACACTTCGCCTTACAATGAGCAGTTCTTC.

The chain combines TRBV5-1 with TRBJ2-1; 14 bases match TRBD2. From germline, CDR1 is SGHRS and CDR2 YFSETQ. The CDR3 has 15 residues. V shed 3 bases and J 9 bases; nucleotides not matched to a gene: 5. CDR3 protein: CASSWTSGGPGEQFF. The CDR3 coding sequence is TGCGCCAGCAGCTGGACTAGCGGGGGGCCAGGTGAGCAGTTCTTC.

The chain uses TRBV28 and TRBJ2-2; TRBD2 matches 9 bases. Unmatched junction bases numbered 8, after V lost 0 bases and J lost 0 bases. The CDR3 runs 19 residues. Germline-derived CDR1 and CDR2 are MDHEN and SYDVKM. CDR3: CASSLWSLAGKPNTGELFF. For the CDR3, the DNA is TGTGCCAGCAGTTTATGGTCGCTAGCGGGGAAACCGAACACCGGGGAGCTGTTTTTT. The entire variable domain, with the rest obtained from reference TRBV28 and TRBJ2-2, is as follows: DVKVTQSSRYLVKRTGEKVFLECVQDMDHENMFWYRQDPGLGLRLIYFSYDVKMKEKGDIPEGYSVSREKKERFSLILESASTNQTSMYLCASSLWSLAGKPNTGELFFGEGSRLTVL.

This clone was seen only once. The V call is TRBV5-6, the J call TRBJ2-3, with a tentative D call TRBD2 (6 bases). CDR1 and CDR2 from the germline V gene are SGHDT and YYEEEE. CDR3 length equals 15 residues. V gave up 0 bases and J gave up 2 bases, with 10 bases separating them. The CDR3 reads CASSLGRGPTDTQYF. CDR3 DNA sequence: TGTGCCAGCAGCTTGGGGCGGGGACCCACAGATACGCAGTATTTT.

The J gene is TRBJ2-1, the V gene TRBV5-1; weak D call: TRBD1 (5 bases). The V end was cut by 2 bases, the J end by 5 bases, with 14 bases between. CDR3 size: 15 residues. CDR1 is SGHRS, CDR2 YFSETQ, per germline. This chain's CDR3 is CASSFRVWSHNEQFF. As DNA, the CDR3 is TGCGCCAGCAGCTTCAGGGTGTGGAGCCACAATGAGCAGTTCTTC.

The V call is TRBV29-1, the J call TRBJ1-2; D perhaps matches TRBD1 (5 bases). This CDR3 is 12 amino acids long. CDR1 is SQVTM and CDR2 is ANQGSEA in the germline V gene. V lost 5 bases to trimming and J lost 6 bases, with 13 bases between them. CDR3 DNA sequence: TGCAGCGTTCGGGCGGGGCAGGATGGCTACACCTTC. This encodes CSVRAGQDGYTF. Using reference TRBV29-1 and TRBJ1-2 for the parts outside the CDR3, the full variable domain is SAVISQKPSRDICQRGTSLTIQCQVDSQVTMMFWYRQQPGQSLTLIATANQGSEATYESGFVIDKFPISRPNLTFSTLTVSNMSPEDSSIYLCSVRAGQDGYTFGSGTRLTVV.

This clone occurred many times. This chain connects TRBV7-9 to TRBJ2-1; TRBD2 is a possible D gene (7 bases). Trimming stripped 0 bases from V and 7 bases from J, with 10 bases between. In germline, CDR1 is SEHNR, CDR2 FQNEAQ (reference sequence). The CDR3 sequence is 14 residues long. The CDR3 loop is CASSLAGGLNEQFF. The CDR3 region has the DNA TGTGCCAGCAGCTTAGCGGGGGGGCTTAATGAGCAGTTCTTC.

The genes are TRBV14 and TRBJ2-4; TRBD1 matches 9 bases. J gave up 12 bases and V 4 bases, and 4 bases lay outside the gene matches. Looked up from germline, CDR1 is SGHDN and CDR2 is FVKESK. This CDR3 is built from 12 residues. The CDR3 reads CASSLGTGTQYF. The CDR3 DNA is TGTGCCAGCAGCCTGGGGACAGGGACTCAGTACTTC.

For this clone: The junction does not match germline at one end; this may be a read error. In DNA, the CDR3 is TGTGCTAGCAGCTTAGACTTGGTTACTGAAGCTTTCTTT. Its translation is CASSLDLVTEAFF. The chain recombines TRBV7-7 with TRBJ1-1; D remains ambiguous. CDR1 is SSHAT, CDR2 FNYEAQ, per germline (reference sequence). The CDR3 is made up of 13 amino acids.

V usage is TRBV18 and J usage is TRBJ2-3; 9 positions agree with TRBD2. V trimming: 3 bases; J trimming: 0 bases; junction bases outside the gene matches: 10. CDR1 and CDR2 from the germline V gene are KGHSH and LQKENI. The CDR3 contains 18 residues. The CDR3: CASSPERGALTSTDTQYF. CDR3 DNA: TGTGCCAGCTCACCGGAGCGGGGGGCCCTTACTAGCACAGATACGCAGTATTTT.

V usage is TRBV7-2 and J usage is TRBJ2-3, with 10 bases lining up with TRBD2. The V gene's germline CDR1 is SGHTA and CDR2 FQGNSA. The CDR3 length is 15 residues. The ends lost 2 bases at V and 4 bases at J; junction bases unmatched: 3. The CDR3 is CASSLSGGASDTQYF. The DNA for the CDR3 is TGTGCCAGCAGCTTAAGCGGGGGGGCTTCAGATACGCAGTATTTT.

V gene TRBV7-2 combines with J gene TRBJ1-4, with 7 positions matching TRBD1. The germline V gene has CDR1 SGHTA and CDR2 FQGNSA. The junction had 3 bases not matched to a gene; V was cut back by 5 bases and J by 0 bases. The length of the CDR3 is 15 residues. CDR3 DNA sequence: TGTGCCAGCAGCCCCGACAGGGCAACTAATGAAAAACTGTTTTTT. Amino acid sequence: CASSPDRATNEKLFF.

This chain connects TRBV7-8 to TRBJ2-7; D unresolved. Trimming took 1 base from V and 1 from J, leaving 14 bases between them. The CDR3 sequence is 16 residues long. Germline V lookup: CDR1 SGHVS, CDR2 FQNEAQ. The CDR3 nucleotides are TGTGCCAGCAGCTTAGGGGTTGTAGCTCGGTCCTACGAGCAGTACTTC. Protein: CASSLGVVARSYEQYF. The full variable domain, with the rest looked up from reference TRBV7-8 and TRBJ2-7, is GAGVSQSPRYKVAKRGQDVALRCDPISGHVSLFWYQQALGQGPEFLTYFQNEAQLDKSGLPSDRFFAERPEGSVSTLKIQRTQQEDSAVYLCASSLGVVARSYEQYFGPGTRLTVT.

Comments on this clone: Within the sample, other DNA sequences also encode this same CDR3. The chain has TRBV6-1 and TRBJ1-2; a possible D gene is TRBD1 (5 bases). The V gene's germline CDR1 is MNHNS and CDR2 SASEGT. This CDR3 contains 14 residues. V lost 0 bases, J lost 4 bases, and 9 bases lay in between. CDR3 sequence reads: CASSEAGASYGYTF. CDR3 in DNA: TGTGCCAGCAGTGAAGCTGGGGCTTCCTATGGCTACACCTTC.

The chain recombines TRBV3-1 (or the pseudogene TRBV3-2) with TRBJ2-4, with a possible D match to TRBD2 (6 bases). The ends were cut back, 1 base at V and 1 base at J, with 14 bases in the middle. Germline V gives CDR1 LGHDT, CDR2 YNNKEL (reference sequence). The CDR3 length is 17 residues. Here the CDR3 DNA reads TGTGCCAGCAGCCAAGCTGTGAATCGGGGGGCCAAAAACATTCAGTACTTC. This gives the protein CASSQAVNRGAKNIQYF.

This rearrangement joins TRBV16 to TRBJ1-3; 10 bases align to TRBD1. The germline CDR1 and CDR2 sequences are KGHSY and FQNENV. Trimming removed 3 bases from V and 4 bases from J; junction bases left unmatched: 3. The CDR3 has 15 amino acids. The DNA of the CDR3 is TGTGCCAGCAGCCATCCGGGACAGGGGGGAAACACCATATATTTT. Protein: CASSHPGQGGNTIYF. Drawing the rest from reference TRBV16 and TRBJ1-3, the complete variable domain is GEEVAQTPKHLVRGEGQKAKLYCAPIKGHSYVFWYQQVLKNEFKFLISFQNENVFDETGMPKERFSAKCLPNSPCSLEIQATKLEDSAVYFCASSHPGQGGNTIYFGEGSWLTVV.

The CDR3 region is CASSYIQGKTNYGYTF. CDR3 in DNA: TGTGCCAGCAGCTATATACAGGGAAAGACTAACTATGGCTACACCTTC. The chain uses TRBV11-2 and TRBJ1-2; D possibly corresponds to TRBD1 (6 bases). This CDR3 spans 16 amino acids. The V end lost 4 bases, the J end lost 0 bases, and 15 bases lay between the germline ends. From germline, CDR1 is SGHAT and CDR2 FQNNGV.

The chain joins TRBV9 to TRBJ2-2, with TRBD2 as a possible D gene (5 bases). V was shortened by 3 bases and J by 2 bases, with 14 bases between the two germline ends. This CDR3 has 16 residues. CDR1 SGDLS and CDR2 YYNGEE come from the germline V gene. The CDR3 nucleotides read TGTGCCAGCAGCGCCTGGTGGGGAGTAAACACCGGGGAGCTGTTTTTT. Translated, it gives CASSAWWGVNTGELFF.

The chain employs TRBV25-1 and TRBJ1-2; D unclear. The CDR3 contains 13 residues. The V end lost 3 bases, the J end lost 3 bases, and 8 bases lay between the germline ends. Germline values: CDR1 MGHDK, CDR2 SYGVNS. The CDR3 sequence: CASSDLGDYGYTF. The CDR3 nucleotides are TGTGCCAGCAGTGATCTGGGAGACTATGGCTACACCTTC.

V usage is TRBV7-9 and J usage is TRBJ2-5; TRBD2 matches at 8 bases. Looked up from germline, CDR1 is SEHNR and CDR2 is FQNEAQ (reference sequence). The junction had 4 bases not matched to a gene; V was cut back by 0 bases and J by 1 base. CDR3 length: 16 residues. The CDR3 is CASSLAGGGSQETQYF. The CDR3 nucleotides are TGTGCCAGCAGCTTAGCAGGCGGGGGGTCCCAAGAGACCCAGTACTTC.

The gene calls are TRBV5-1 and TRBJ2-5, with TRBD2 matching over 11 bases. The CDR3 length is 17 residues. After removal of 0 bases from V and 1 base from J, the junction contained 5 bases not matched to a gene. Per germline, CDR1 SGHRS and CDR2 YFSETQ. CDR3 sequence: CASSLGSLAGGQETQYF. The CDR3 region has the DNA TGCGCCAGCAGCTTGGGGAGCCTAGCGGGGGGCCAAGAGACCCAGTACTTC. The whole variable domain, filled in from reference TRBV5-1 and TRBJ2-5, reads KAGVTQTPRYLIKTRGQQVTLSCSPISGHRSVSWYQQTPGQGLQFLFEYFSETQRNKGNFPGRFSGRQFSNSRSEMNVSTLELGDSALYLCASSLGSLAGGQETQYFGPGTRLLVL.

CDR3: CATSTRTVSYEQYF. The CDR3 nucleotides read TGTGCCACCAGCACCCGGACAGTCTCGTACGAGCAGTACTTC. This chain connects TRBV15 to TRBJ2-7; TRBD1 is a possible D gene (6 bases). The CDR3 has 14 residues. Germline values: CDR1 LNHNV, CDR2 YYDKDF (reference sequence). With 4 bases removed from V and 4 bases from J, the gap between germline ends came to 14 bases.

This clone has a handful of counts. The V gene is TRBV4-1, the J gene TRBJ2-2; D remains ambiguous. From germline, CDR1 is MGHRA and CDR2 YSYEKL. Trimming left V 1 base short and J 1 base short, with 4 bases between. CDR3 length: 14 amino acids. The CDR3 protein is CASSQVLNTGELFF. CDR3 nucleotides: TGCGCCAGCAGCCAAGTTCTGAACACCGGGGAGCTGTTTTTT.

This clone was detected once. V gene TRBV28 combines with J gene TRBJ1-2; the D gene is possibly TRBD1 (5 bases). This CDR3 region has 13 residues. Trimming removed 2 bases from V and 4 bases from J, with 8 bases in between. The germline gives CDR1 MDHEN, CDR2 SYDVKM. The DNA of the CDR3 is TGTGCCAGCAGTTTAGCGGGGCCCTATGGCTACACCTTC. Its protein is CASSLAGPYGYTF.

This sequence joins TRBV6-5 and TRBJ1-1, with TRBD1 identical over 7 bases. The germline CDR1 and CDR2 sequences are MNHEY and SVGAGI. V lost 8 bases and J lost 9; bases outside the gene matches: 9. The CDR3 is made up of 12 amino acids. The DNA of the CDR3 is TGTGCCAGCCCCGGGGACAGCGGAAAAGCTTTCTTT. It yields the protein CASPGDSGKAFF.

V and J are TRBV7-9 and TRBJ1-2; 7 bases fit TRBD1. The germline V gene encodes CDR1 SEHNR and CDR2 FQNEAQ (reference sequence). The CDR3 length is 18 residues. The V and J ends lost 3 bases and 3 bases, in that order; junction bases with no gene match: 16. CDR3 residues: CASSLREGAQEDYYGYTF. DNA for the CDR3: TGTGCCAGCAGCTTGCGGGAGGGGGCGCAGGAGGATTACTATGGCTACACCTTC.